What follows are 10 T cell receptor beta chains derived from one specimen sequenced in a study of shared clonotypes between healthy human individuals. Produced via immunoSEQ multiplex PCR; TCRdb's table is partial and in-frame only. The sample yields 450,000 to 600,000 clones, 70% to 85% seen once. Sequencing was carried out using PBMCs. These receptors all stem from a middle-aged woman in good health. Some clones in this sample may be carry-over from other donors' samples.

This clone has only a few counts. The genes are TRBV7-9 and TRBJ2-2; TRBD1 might be the D (5 bases). Trimming removed 0 bases from V and 6 bases from J, with 8 bases in between. The germline V gene has CDR1 SEHNR and CDR2 FQNEAQ (reference sequence). The CDR3 contains 14 residues. The CDR3 DNA reads TGTGCCAGCAGCTTAGCTATCAGGGCCGGGGAGCTGTTTTTT. Translation gives CASSLAIRAGELFF.

DNA for the CDR3: TGTGCCAGCAGCTTAGCGGCTTGGGGAGAGCAGTTCTTC. This translates into CASSLAAWGEQFF. The rearrangement links TRBV7-2 to TRBJ2-1; unclear D gene. The CDR3 has 13 amino acids. Trimming stripped 0 bases from V and 10 bases from J, with 10 bases between. Per the germline V gene, CDR1 is SGHTA and CDR2 is FQGNSA.

The genes are TRBV7-2 and TRBJ2-7; 7 bases are a match to TRBD1. Germline trimming cut 1 base from V and 3 bases from J; bases unmatched to any gene: 6. CDR1 SGHTA and CDR2 FQGNSA come from the germline V gene. The CDR3 has 15 residues. CDR3 DNA: TGTGCCAGCAGCTTAGGATCGGCAGGGGGCTACGAGCAGTACTTC. Protein: CASSLGSAGGYEQYF. Full variable domain (rest looked up from reference TRBV7-2 and TRBJ2-7): GAGVSQSPSNKVTEKGKDVELRCDPISGHTALYWYRQSLGQGLEFLIYFQGNSAPDKSGLPSDRFSAERTGGSVSTLTIQRTQQEDSAVYLCASSLGSAGGYEQYFGPGTRLTVT.

Ten or more counts support this clone. The chain uses TRBV9 and TRBJ2-3; D is undetermined. The germline V gene has CDR1 SGDLS and CDR2 YYNGEE. The CDR3 has 14 amino acids. V lost 1 base, J lost 6 bases, and 12 bases lay in between. DNA for the CDR3: TGTGCCAGCAGCGTATCCATCAGTTCCGATACGCAGTATTTT. Residues: CASSVSISSDTQYF.

This clone has just a few counts. This chain joins TRBV5-1 and TRBJ2-7, with TRBD2 identical over 8 bases. Trimming took 3 bases from V and 1 from J; bases not matched to a gene: 6. The CDR3 is made up of 15 amino acids. Germline CDR1 SGHRS, CDR2 YFSETQ. The CDR3, as DNA: TGCGCCAGCAGCTCTACTAGCGGATCTTCCTACGAGCAGTACTTC. Amino acid sequence: CASSSTSGSSYEQYF. Variable domain in full (rest from reference TRBV5-1 and TRBJ2-7): KAGVTQTPRYLIKTRGQQVTLSCSPISGHRSVSWYQQTPGQGLQFLFEYFSETQRNKGNFPGRFSGRQFSNSRSEMNVSTLELGDSALYLCASSSTSGSSYEQYFGPGTRLTVT.

The chain employs TRBV2 and TRBJ2-5; 8 bases are shared with TRBD2. There are 15 residues in the CDR3. Germline V gene sequence: CDR1 SNHLY, CDR2 FYNNEI. J was trimmed by 4 bases and V by 2 bases; bases with no gene match: 6. CDR3 residues: CASSERSSGRETQYF. Here the CDR3 DNA reads TGTGCCAGCAGTGAACGGTCTAGCGGGCGAGAGACCCAGTACTTC.

V and J are TRBV4-2 and TRBJ2-5; 11 nucleotides align to TRBD2. This CDR3 contains 17 residues. With V trimmed by 2 bases and J by 4 bases, 9 bases remained unmatched. Germline assignment: CDR1 LGHNA and CDR2 YNFKEQ. The CDR3 spells CASSQSPTGTSGETQYF. In nucleotides, the CDR3 is TGTGCCAGCAGCCAATCTCCGACCGGGACTAGCGGAGAGACCCAGTACTTC.

By sample fraction, this clone is medium-sized. Additional DNA sequences in this sample encode the identical CDR3. The chain combines TRBV6-4 with TRBJ1-1, with D unclear. CDR3 size: 13 residues. Germline values: CDR1 MRHNA, CDR2 SNTAGT. Trimming pared 5 bases from V and 1 base from J, leaving 8 bases between. This CDR3 is CASSPTENTEAFF. In DNA form, the CDR3 reads TGTGCCAGCAGTCCCACAGAGAACACTGAAGCTTTCTTT.

V usage is TRBV19 and J usage is TRBJ1-5, with D possibly TRBD1 on 5 matching bases. V was trimmed by 5 bases and J by 1 base, leaving 12 bases between them. Germline CDR1 reads LNHDA; CDR2 reads SQIVND (reference sequence). The CDR3 extends over 15 amino acids. CDR3: CASSFTGRSNQPQHF. Here the CDR3 DNA reads TGTGCCAGTAGTTTTACAGGTAGAAGCAATCAGCCCCAGCATTTT.

The V gene is TRBV28, the J gene TRBJ2-1; D possibly corresponds to TRBD1 (5 bases). This CDR3 is 15 amino acids long. The germline V and J ends were trimmed by 6 bases and 8 bases, with 20 bases remaining between them. The germline CDR1 and CDR2 sequences are MDHEN and SYDVKM. CDR3 amino acids: CASRLQELGRDEQFF. The DNA for the CDR3 is TGTGCCAGCAGACTACAGGAGTTAGGTCGGGATGAGCAGTTCTTC.